Below are 28 T cell receptor beta chains sequenced from a single sample in a study of cytomegalovirus exposure and HLA in healthy donors. 60 Vbeta and 13 Jbeta primers were used in PCR. Produced via immunoSEQ multiplex PCR; TCRdb's table is partial and in-frame only. This table holds some 130,000 clones, 66% found once. Specimen: PBMCs. Receptors were obtained from a human donor in good health.

This clone was detected only a few times. J is TRBJ1-3 and V is TRBV7-9; 9 nucleotides align to TRBD1. With V trimmed by 5 bases and J by 0 bases, 8 bases remained unmatched. Looked up from germline, CDR1 is SEHNR and CDR2 is FQNEAQ (reference sequence). The CDR3 contains 17 residues. The CDR3, as DNA: TGTGCCAGCAGCCCAAGGACAGGGGACCACTCTGGAAACACCATATATTTT. This gives the protein CASSPRTGDHSGNTIYF. Supplemented by reference TRBV7-9 and TRBJ1-3, the full variable domain reads DTGVSQNPRHKITKRGQNVTFRCDPISEHNRLYWYRQTLGQGPEFLTYFQNEAQLEKSRLLSDRFSAERPKGSFSTLEIQRTEQGDSAMYLCASSPRTGDHSGNTIYFGEGSWLTVV.

The gene calls are TRBV15 and TRBJ2-7, with 7 nucleotides matching TRBD2. V gave up 8 bases and J gave up 0 bases; unmatched junction bases: 7. The CDR3 runs 14 residues. Germline V gives CDR1 LNHNV, CDR2 YYDKDF (reference sequence). CDR3 DNA: TGTGCCACCGGAGCAGCGGGGAGCTCCTACGAGCAGTACTTC. Translating it yields CATGAAGSSYEQYF.

The J gene is TRBJ1-2, the V gene TRBV19; 8 nucleotides agree with TRBD1. J lost 5 bases, V lost 7 bases, and 6 bases had no gene match. CDR1 LNHDA and CDR2 SQIVND come from the germline V gene (reference sequence). The CDR3 consists of 13 residues. The CDR3 protein is CASTDQGAYGYTF. CDR3 coding DNA: TGTGCCAGTACCGACCAGGGGGCGTATGGCTACACCTTC.

The chain couples TRBV4-1 to TRBJ2-1; possible D gene TRBD2, 7 bases. Trimming pared 5 bases from V and 3 bases from J, leaving 14 bases between. Looked up from germline, CDR1 is MGHRA and CDR2 is YSYEKL. The CDR3 covers 15 residues. CDR3 residues: CASSSTGRDYNEQFF. As DNA, the CDR3 is TGCGCCAGCAGCTCCACAGGGAGGGACTACAATGAGCAGTTCTTC.

This clone appeared once. J is TRBJ2-1 and V is TRBV28; D gene unclear. This CDR3 is 16 amino acids long. From germline, CDR1 is MDHEN and CDR2 SYDVKM. The V end lost 3 bases, the J end lost 0 bases, and 12 bases lay between the germline ends. The CDR3 DNA follows: TGTGCCAGCAGTTTTTTCTCTTCGAGCTCCTACAATGAGCAGTTCTTC. Its translation is CASSFFSSSSYNEQFF.

This clone has only one observation. CDR3 residues: CASSLVPSETQYF. In DNA, the CDR3 is TGTGCCAGCAGCTTAGTTCCCTCAGAGACCCAGTACTTC. This chain links TRBV7-9 with TRBJ2-5; D call uncertain. This CDR3 is 13 amino acids long. CDR1 is SEHNR and CDR2 is FQNEAQ in the germline V gene (reference sequence). Trimming cost V 1 base and J 4 bases, with 7 bases left between them. Complete variable domain (other parts from reference TRBV7-9 and TRBJ2-5): DTGVSQNPRHKITKRGQNVTFRCDPISEHNRLYWYRQTLGQGPEFLTYFQNEAQLEKSRLLSDRFSAERPKGSFSTLEIQRTEQGDSAMYLCASSLVPSETQYFGPGTRLLVL.

The CDR3 DNA sequence: TGCAGCGTTTTAGCGGACCGCCCGGGAAACATTCAGTACTTC. This codes for CSVLADRPGNIQYF. The chain employs TRBV29-1 and TRBJ2-4; D possibly corresponds to TRBD2 (6 bases). This CDR3 has 14 amino acids. The germline V gene has CDR1 SQVTM and CDR2 ANQGSEA. Trimming stripped 5 bases from V and 6 bases from J, with 17 bases between.

J is TRBJ2-7 and V is TRBV28; 8 bases are a match to TRBD1. The CDR3 extends over 17 amino acids. The germline V gene has CDR1 MDHEN and CDR2 SYDVKM. V lost 5 bases to trimming and J lost 0 bases; unmatched junction nucleotides: 12. For the CDR3, the DNA is TGTGCCAGCAGTCTCAGTACCGGGACAGGAGACTCCTACGAGCAGTACTTC. It specifies CASSLSTGTGDSYEQYF.

This clone was picked up one time. This sequence joins TRBV2 and TRBJ2-2; 8 positions match TRBD2. The length of the CDR3 is 16 residues. CDR1 and CDR2 from the germline V gene are SNHLY and FYNNEI. J gave up 1 base and V 3 bases, and 4 bases lay outside the gene matches. The CDR3 bases are TGTGCCAGCAGTGATTCTACTAGCGGGAACACCGGGGAGCTGTTTTTT. Residues: CASSDSTSGNTGELFF. Together with reference TRBV2 and TRBJ2-2, the CDR3 gives the full variable domain: EPEVTQTPSHQVTQMGQEVILRCVPISNHLYFYWYRQILGQKVEFLVSFYNNEISEKSEIFDDQFSVERPDGSNFTLKIRSTKLEDSAMYFCASSDSTSGNTGELFFGEGSRLTVL.

The rearrangement joins TRBV27 to TRBJ2-2, with TRBD2 as a possible D gene (5 bases). The germline V gene encodes CDR1 MNHEY and CDR2 SMNVEV (reference sequence). The V and J ends lost 3 bases and 7 bases respectively, with 9 bases between them. This CDR3 has 13 amino acids. CDR3: CASSFGGGGELFF. The CDR3 coding sequence is TGTGCCAGCAGTTTCGGCGGAGGCGGGGAGCTGTTTTTT.

This clone was recorded a few times. Written as DNA, the CDR3 is TGTGCCAGCAGTTTGGACGGACAGGGGAACACTGAAGCTTTCTTT. Protein product: CASSLDGQGNTEAFF. The gene calls are TRBV28 and TRBJ1-1, with 8 bases matching TRBD1. The CDR3 totals 15 residues. The V and J ends lost 3 bases and 1 base, in that order; junction bases with no gene match: 4. Germline V gene sequence: CDR1 MDHEN, CDR2 SYDVKM.

The chain links TRBV7-2 to TRBJ1-5; 8 bases agree with TRBD1. CDR3 length: 15 amino acids. CDR1 is SGHTA and CDR2 is FQGNSA in the germline V gene. J lost 2 bases, V lost 2 bases, and 2 bases had no gene match. Written as DNA, the CDR3 is TGTGCCAGCAGCTTATTACAGGGGGGCAATCAGCCCCAGCATTTT. Translation: CASSLLQGGNQPQHF. Combining the CDR3 with reference TRBV7-2 and TRBJ1-5 gives the whole variable domain GAGVSQSPSNKVTEKGKDVELRCDPISGHTALYWYRQSLGQGLEFLIYFQGNSAPDKSGLPSDRFSAERTGGSVSTLTIQRTQQEDSAVYLCASSLLQGGNQPQHFGDGTRLSIL.

The chain combines TRBV19 with TRBJ2-7; D possibly corresponds to TRBD2 (5 bases). The CDR3 length is 15 residues. The V end was cut by 1 base, the J end by 1 base, with 11 bases between. Germline V CDR1 and CDR2: LNHDA, SQIVND (reference sequence). CDR3 protein: CASSIGGRVSYEQYF. The CDR3 DNA follows: TGTGCCAGTAGTATAGGTGGGAGAGTATCCTACGAGCAGTACTTC.

The chain recombines TRBV6-1 with TRBJ2-1; maybe TRBD2 (5 bases). This CDR3 is built from 14 residues. Trimming removed 3 bases at V and 0 bases at J, with 6 bases between. The germline gives CDR1 MNHNS, CDR2 SASEGT. CDR3 DNA: TGTGCCAGCAGTGACGGACTCTCCTACAATGAGCAGTTCTTC. It yields the protein CASSDGLSYNEQFF.

The rearrangement joins TRBV7-2 to TRBJ1-3; no clear D gene. Germline CDR1 reads SGHTA; CDR2 reads FQGNSA. V was shortened by 6 bases and J by 4 bases, with 16 bases between the two germline ends. The CDR3 is 15 residues long. CDR3 sequence: CASSLAVTEGNTIYF. The CDR3 region has the DNA TGTGCCAGCAGTCTAGCGGTTACCGAAGGAAACACCATATATTTT.

V gene TRBV7-8 combines with J gene TRBJ1-5; tentative D call: TRBD1 (6 bases). The germline V and J ends were trimmed by 5 bases and 7 bases, with 18 bases remaining between them. CDR3 length: 15 residues. CDR1 is SGHVS, CDR2 FQNEAQ, per germline. In DNA, the CDR3 is TGTGCCAGCAGCCCTCACAGGGATAACTCCCAGCCCCAGCATTTT. Translation: CASSPHRDNSQPQHF.

The chain links TRBV2 to TRBJ2-3; the D gene is possibly TRBD1 (5 bases). V lost 1 base and J lost 5, with 10 bases in between. From germline, CDR1 is SNHLY and CDR2 FYNNEI. The CDR3 spans 14 residues. The CDR3 here is CASSEDTGRDTQYF. The CDR3 DNA reads as TGTGCCAGCAGTGAAGATACAGGCAGAGATACGCAGTATTTT.

The chain couples TRBV6-1 to TRBJ2-7; 7 bases agree with TRBD2. The CDR3 has 11 residues. Germline CDR1 and CDR2: MNHNS and SASEGT. The chain's CDR3 is CGSGILYEQYF. The CDR3 DNA reads as TGTGGAAGCGGGATCCTCTACGAGCAGTACTTC.

The V and J genes are TRBV18 and TRBJ1-3; D uncertain. Deletions cut 3 bases from V and 0 bases from J, with 6 bases between. Germline CDR1 and CDR2: KGHSH and LQKENI. The CDR3 consists of 14 residues. The CDR3 sequence is CASSPLDSGNTIYF. CDR3 bases: TGTGCCAGCTCACCCTTAGACTCTGGAAACACCATATATTTT.

The chain joins TRBV4-3 to TRBJ2-3; 9 nucleotides match TRBD2. The CDR3 loop spans 16 amino acids. The germline V gene encodes CDR1 LGHNA and CDR2 YSLEER. V was clipped by 1 base and J by 4 bases; unmatched bases: 6. The CDR3 reads CASSQGASGKADTQYF. As DNA, the CDR3 is TGCGCCAGCAGCCAAGGCGCTAGCGGGAAGGCAGATACGCAGTATTTT.

This rearrangement joins TRBV2 to TRBJ1-1; D may be TRBD1 (5 bases). CDR1 is SNHLY, CDR2 FYNNEI, per germline. Deletions cut 4 bases from V and 1 base from J, with 7 bases between. The CDR3 spans 13 residues. The CDR3 protein is CASSGDRNTEAFF. CDR3 sequence (DNA): TGTGCCAGCAGTGGCGACAGGAACACTGAAGCTTTCTTT.

The CDR3 nucleotides read TGTGCCAGCAGCTACCGGGACATCAACGTCCTGACTTTC. Translated: CASSYRDINVLTF. V usage is TRBV28 and J usage is TRBJ2-6, with D tentatively TRBD1 (6 bases). Per germline, CDR1 MDHEN and CDR2 SYDVKM. The V end was cut by 6 bases, the J end by 9 bases, with 12 bases between. The CDR3 runs 13 residues.

The V call is TRBV7-2, the J call TRBJ2-1; 13 nucleotides match TRBD2. Per the germline V gene, CDR1 is SGHTA and CDR2 is FQGNSA. The J segment lost 4 bases and the V segment lost 4 bases, leaving 1 base of the junction unmatched. The CDR3 contains 15 residues. CDR3 sequence: CASSSGLAGYNEQFF. The CDR3 nucleotides read TGTGCCAGCAGCTCGGGACTAGCGGGGTACAATGAGCAGTTCTTC.

The chain has TRBV6-1 and TRBJ2-3, with 8 bases matching TRBD1. V was clipped by 8 bases and J by 4 bases; unmatched bases: 5. Germline CDR1 MNHNS, CDR2 SASEGT. The CDR3 is 13 residues long. CDR3 sequence (DNA): TGTGCCAGCCGAATACAGGGGGCAGATACGCAGTATTTT. The encoded protein is CASRIQGADTQYF.

This clone was counted a few times. CDR3 loop: CASSLLLAASSYEQYF. Here the CDR3 DNA reads TGTGCCAGCAGTCTTCTTCTAGCGGCCTCCTCCTACGAGCAGTACTTC. J is TRBJ2-5 and V is TRBV28; TRBD2 agrees at 7 bases. The J call is uncertain, as TRBJ2-7 better fits the DNA end. The CDR3 length is 16 residues. From germline, CDR1 is MDHEN and CDR2 SYDVKM.

About this clone: This sample also contains other DNA sequences that code for the same CDR3. The V gene is TRBV27, the J gene TRBJ1-5, with D perhaps TRBD1 (5 bases). Germline CDR1 reads MNHEY; CDR2 reads SMNVEV (reference sequence). Trimming removed 3 bases at V and 0 bases at J, with 9 bases between. This CDR3 spans 15 amino acids. CDR3 sequence: CASSLGGGSNQPQHF. The CDR3 DNA follows: TGTGCCAGCAGTTTGGGCGGGGGTAGCAATCAGCCCCAGCATTTT.

This clone has a handful of counts. Here the CDR3 DNA reads TGTGCCAGCAGCTCGATTGGGACAGGCAAAAACATTCAGTACTTC. Its protein product is CASSSIGTGKNIQYF. This chain uses TRBV7-6 with TRBJ2-4, with 8 bases lining up with TRBD1. The CDR3 runs to 15 residues. Germline V gives CDR1 SGHVS, CDR2 FNYEAQ. The trim removed 4 bases at V and 3 bases at J, leaving 5 bases unmatched. The full variable domain, its missing parts supplied by reference TRBV7-6 and TRBJ2-4, is GAGVSQSPRYKVTKRGQDVALRCDPISGHVSLYWYRQALGQGPEFLTYFNYEAQQDKSGLPNDRFSAERPEGSISTLTIQRTEQRDSAMYRCASSSIGTGKNIQYFGAGTRLSVL.

The CDR3 protein is CASSLYEWQNSYNEQFF. As DNA, the CDR3 is TGTGCCAGCAGCTTATATGAATGGCAGAACTCCTACAATGAGCAGTTCTTC. This chain connects TRBV7-2 to TRBJ2-1; D is unclear. Per germline, CDR1 SGHTA and CDR2 FQGNSA. Trimming shortened V by 2 bases and J by 0 bases, and 14 bases separated the two germline ends. The CDR3 totals 17 residues.